Shown below are 25 T cell receptor beta chains from a single sample sequenced in a study of cytomegalovirus exposure and HLA in healthy donors. Sequencing was performed with immunoSEQ multiplex PCR; in TCRdb, only in-frame clones are kept and a portion is missing. The table shows about 130,000 clones, with roughly 89% occurring only once. Sequenced input: PBMCs. These receptors were obtained from a young woman in good health and CMV-seropositive.

The chain joins TRBV5-1 to TRBJ2-3; 11 nucleotides agree with TRBD2. The CDR3 extends over 17 amino acids. Germline assignment: CDR1 SGHRS and CDR2 YFSETQ. J was trimmed by 2 bases and V by 7 bases; bases with no gene match: 12. The CDR3: CASFWASGGTPTDTQYF. DNA of the CDR3: TGCGCCAGCTTCTGGGCTAGCGGGGGGACCCCCACAGATACGCAGTATTTT.

V gene TRBV6-5 combines with J gene TRBJ1-5, with TRBD1 identical over 7 bases. CDR1 and CDR2 from the germline V gene are MNHEY and SVGAGI. The CDR3 sequence is 14 residues long. Trimming removed 6 bases from V and 3 bases from J; junction bases left unmatched: 5. The CDR3 loop reads CASSRDRDNQPQHF. CDR3 coding DNA: TGTGCCAGCAGCCGCGACAGGGACAATCAGCCCCAGCATTTT.

The chain carries TRBV9 and TRBJ1-1; 7 positions agree with TRBD1. V lost 4 bases and J lost 0; bases outside the gene matches: 12. The germline V gene encodes CDR1 SGDLS and CDR2 YYNGEE. The CDR3 has 17 amino acids. Here the CDR3 DNA reads TGTGCCAGCAGCCGACAGGGCTTAGGGGGTCTGAACACTGAAGCTTTCTTT. Protein sequence: CASSRQGLGGLNTEAFF.

This clone appeared a few times. J is TRBJ2-1 and V is TRBV5-6; no definite D call. Per the germline V gene, CDR1 is SGHDT and CDR2 is YYEEEE. V was trimmed by 3 bases and J by 5 bases, leaving 15 bases between them. The length of the CDR3 is 15 residues. CDR3 DNA: TGTGCCAGCAGCTCTGAGCCCACCATTAACAATGAGCAGTTCTTC. It encodes CASSSEPTINNEQFF.

The rearrangement links TRBV5-5 to TRBJ1-5, with D possibly being TRBD1 (5 bases). The germline V gene encodes CDR1 SGHKS and CDR2 YYEKEE (reference sequence). The CDR3 runs to 16 residues. Trimming stripped 2 bases from V and 0 bases from J, with 12 bases between. Here the CDR3 reads CASSFRVGVSNQPQHF. CDR3 sequence (DNA): TGTGCCAGCAGCTTTAGGGTAGGGGTTAGCAATCAGCCCCAGCATTTT.

The V call is TRBV2, the J call TRBJ1-2; D gene unclear. The CDR3 is 12 amino acids. Trimming shortened V by 10 bases and J by 3 bases, and 12 bases separated the two germline ends. CDR1 is SNHLY, CDR2 FYNNEI, per germline. This CDR3 is CAIALADYGYTF. The DNA for the CDR3 is TGTGCCATAGCCCTCGCGGACTATGGCTACACCTTC.

The chain uses TRBV11-2 and TRBJ1-2, with TRBD1 matching over 7 bases. There are 12 residues in the CDR3. Germline values: CDR1 SGHAT, CDR2 FQNNGV. The ends lost 5 bases at V and 8 bases at J; junction bases unmatched: 5. The CDR3 is CASSLDRVGYTF. As DNA, the CDR3 is TGTGCCAGCAGCCTCGACAGGGTCGGCTACACCTTC.

The chain carries TRBV9 and TRBJ1-2; 7 nucleotides line up with TRBD1. This CDR3 is built from 14 residues. The junction had 16 bases not matched to a gene; V was cut back by 5 bases and J by 12 bases. Looked up from germline, CDR1 is SGDLS and CDR2 is YYNGEE. CDR3 sequence reads: CASRHRDRTLPDTF. In nucleotides, the CDR3 is TGTGCCAGCAGGCACCGGGACAGAACCCTTCCGGACACCTTC.

This chain uses TRBV6-1 with TRBJ1-6, with D uncertain. The germline gives CDR1 MNHNS, CDR2 SASEGT. This CDR3 has 19 amino acids. The V end was cut by 4 bases, the J end by 0 bases, with 19 bases between. The CDR3 sequence is CASSAVPPASSSYNSPLHF. The CDR3 nucleotides are TGTGCCAGCAGTGCGGTGCCTCCCGCCTCGAGCTCCTATAATTCACCCCTCCACTTT.

The chain uses TRBV18 and TRBJ2-7; D remains ambiguous. CDR1 and CDR2 (germline): KGHSH, LQKENI. This CDR3 contains 11 residues. The V gene lost 6 bases and the J gene lost 7 bases, with 10 bases spanning the gap. The CDR3 sequence is CASSPNREQYF. In DNA form, the CDR3 reads TGTGCCAGCTCCCCTAACCGGGAGCAGTACTTC.

V and J are TRBV7-9 and TRBJ2-1, with D hard to call. V was pared by 5 bases and J by 6 bases, with 11 bases between. Per germline, CDR1 SEHNR and CDR2 FQNEAQ (reference sequence). This CDR3 comprises 13 residues. The CDR3 DNA follows: TGTGCCAGCAGCCCTGTGAGAGCCAATGAGCAGTTCTTC. Residues: CASSPVRANEQFF.

This clone was detected a few times. This chain joins TRBV4-2 and TRBJ2-3; 11 bases line up with TRBD2. With 4 bases clipped from V and 2 bases from J, the junction kept 5 bases outside the gene matches. This CDR3 has 16 residues. The germline V gene has CDR1 LGHNA and CDR2 YNFKEQ. CDR3 DNA: TGTGCCAGCAGCCTCAGGACTAGCGGGTACACAGATACGCAGTATTTT. It yields the protein CASSLRTSGYTDTQYF.

As DNA, the CDR3 is TGTGCCAGTCGGCAACATAGGACAGCTGGGAACACTGAAGCTTTCTTT. Translated, it gives CASRQHRTAGNTEAFF. The chain carries TRBV27 and TRBJ1-1, with TRBD1 as a possible D gene (6 bases). Trimming stripped 9 bases from V and 1 base from J, with 21 bases between. CDR1 and CDR2 (germline): MNHEY, SMNVEV (reference sequence). This CDR3 spans 16 amino acids.

The chain links TRBV28 to TRBJ1-3; D is possibly TRBD1 (6 bases). The CDR3 spans 17 residues. The germline V gene has CDR1 MDHEN and CDR2 SYDVKM. V was shortened by 3 bases and J by 4 bases, with 19 bases between the two germline ends. CDR3 sequence (DNA): TGTGCCAGCAGTTTGCCTACCCTCCCCGGGACAGGAAACACCATATATTTT. Translation gives CASSLPTLPGTGNTIYF.

The gene calls are TRBV28 and TRBJ1-5; D possibly corresponds to TRBD1 (6 bases). The germline V gene encodes CDR1 MDHEN and CDR2 SYDVKM. The CDR3 extends over 16 amino acids. V was pared by 6 bases and J by 0 bases, with 15 bases between. CDR3 sequence reads: CASSRFRGYSNQPQHF. The CDR3 coding sequence is TGTGCCAGCAGCCGTTTTAGGGGGTATAGCAATCAGCCCCAGCATTTT.

V and J are TRBV7-3 and TRBJ2-7; 8 bases line up with TRBD1. Trimming took 3 bases from V and 3 from J; bases not matched to a gene: 1. The CDR3 contains 13 residues. The germline gives CDR1 SGHTA, CDR2 FQGTGA. CDR3 DNA: TGTGCCAGCAGCTTCGACAGGGGCTACGAGCAGTACTTC. This encodes CASSFDRGYEQYF.

The chain combines TRBV5-4 with TRBJ1-1; the D gene is possibly TRBD1 (5 bases). The germline CDR1 and CDR2 sequences are SGHNT and YYREEE (reference sequence). Trimming left V 4 bases short and J 4 bases short, with 14 bases between. The CDR3 covers 14 residues. CDR3 in amino acids: CASSIGAWGTEAFF. Here the CDR3 DNA reads TGTGCCAGCAGCATAGGGGCGTGGGGCACTGAAGCTTTCTTT. The variable domain in full, completed from reference TRBV5-4 and TRBJ1-1, reads ETGVTQSPTHLIKTRGQQVTLRCSSQSGHNTVSWYQQALGQGPQFIFQYYREEENGRGNFPPRFSGLQFPNYSSELNVNALELDDSALYLCASSIGAWGTEAFFGQGTRLTVV.

This chain uses TRBV5-8 with TRBJ2-5; a weak D match, TRBD2 (6 bases). The CDR3 loop spans 14 amino acids. V lost 3 bases and J 5 bases, leaving 14 bases between the germline ends. Germline CDR1 reads SGHTS; CDR2 reads YDEGEE. CDR3 in amino acids: CASSSGTDGETQYF. The CDR3 DNA is TGTGCCAGCAGCTCCGGGACTGACGGGGAGACCCAGTACTTC.

V usage is TRBV28 and J usage is TRBJ2-7; TRBD1 matches 7 bases. V trimming: 6 bases; J trimming: 4 bases; junction bases outside the gene matches: 3. The CDR3 covers 12 residues. From germline, CDR1 is MDHEN and CDR2 SYDVKM. CDR3 nucleotide sequence: TGTGCCAGCAGCCGACAGGGATACGAGCAGTACTTC. Translating gives CASSRQGYEQYF.

The chain's CDR3 is CASTPRGMSRDTQYF. Written as DNA, the CDR3 is TGTGCCAGCACCCCCCGGGGGATGAGCCGGGATACGCAGTATTTT. This rearrangement joins TRBV6-1 to TRBJ2-3, with D possibly being TRBD2 (6 bases). CDR3 length equals 15 residues. V was clipped by 7 bases and J by 6 bases, with 20 bases between them. In germline, CDR1 is MNHNS, CDR2 SASEGT.

This chain links TRBV29-1 with TRBJ1-2; 10 bases map to TRBD1. This CDR3 has 15 amino acids. Trimming cost V 5 bases and J 4 bases; bases outside gene matches: 10. The germline V gene encodes CDR1 SQVTM and CDR2 ANQGSEA. CDR3 in DNA: TGCAGCGTTATGTTCGGGACAGGGGTGTCCTATGGCTACACCTTC. This translates into CSVMFGTGVSYGYTF.

This clone has just one count. Here the CDR3 DNA reads TGTGCCAGCAGTTCCAGGGTGGCGGCCAAAAACATTCAGTACTTC. The encoded protein is CASSSRVAAKNIQYF. The J gene is TRBJ2-4, the V gene TRBV6-5; D is perhaps TRBD1 (5 bases). The CDR3 totals 15 residues. V gave up 4 bases and J gave up 1 base, with 11 bases separating them. Germline V gene lookup returns CDR1 MNHEY and CDR2 SVGAGI.

The chain joins TRBV19 to TRBJ1-2; D uncertain. Germline CDR1 and CDR2: LNHDA and SQIVND (reference sequence). CDR3 length: 15 residues. Between the trimmed V and J ends, which lost 7 bases and 1 base, there was a span of 16 bases. The CDR3 region is CASTPTGIDNYGYTF. CDR3 bases: TGTGCCAGTACCCCGACGGGAATCGATAACTATGGCTACACCTTC.

The chain couples TRBV19 to TRBJ1-2; unclear D gene. Germline CDR1 LNHDA, CDR2 SQIVND (reference sequence). V was pared by 10 bases and J by 10 bases, with 16 bases between. The length of the CDR3 is 11 residues. The CDR3 loop is CATYSKLFYTF. CDR3 DNA sequence: TGTGCCACGTATTCTAAGCTCTTCTACACCTTC.

The chain couples TRBV5-8 to TRBJ1-1; D is perhaps TRBD1 (5 bases). Trimming removed 5 bases at V and 1 base at J, with 12 bases between. This CDR3 is 14 amino acids long. Germline lookup yields CDR1 SGHTS and CDR2 YDEGEE. CDR3 amino acids: CASSPLGGNTEAFF. The CDR3 region has the DNA TGTGCCAGCAGTCCTCTGGGGGGGAACACTGAAGCTTTCTTT. Using reference TRBV5-8 and TRBJ1-1 for the parts outside the CDR3, the full variable domain is EAGVTQSPTHLIKTRGQQATLRCSPISGHTSVYWYQQALGLGLQFLLWYDEGEERNRGNFPPRFSGRQFPNYSSELNVNALELEDSALYLCASSPLGGNTEAFFGQGTRLTVV.